These 26 T cell receptor beta chains came from one sample sequenced in a study of T cell responses to AZD1222 COVID-19 vaccine. Repertoires were generated with immunoSEQ multiplex PCR, while TCRdb's copy carries only in-frame clones and drops some. Of 92,000 or so clones listed, around 91% are singletons. This sample comprised peripheral blood, obtained 28 days after the second AZD1222 dose. These receptors were obtained from an adult who received the AZD1222 COVID-19 vaccine.

The chain employs TRBV6-5 and TRBJ1-2, with D uncertain. With 6 bases removed from V and 0 bases from J, the gap between germline ends came to 11 bases. CDR1 MNHEY and CDR2 SVGAGI come from the germline V gene. The CDR3 is 14 amino acids. The CDR3 sequence is CASRSIVSNYGYTF. CDR3 coding DNA: TGTGCCAGCAGAAGTATAGTGTCTAACTATGGCTACACCTTC.

The gene calls are TRBV30 and TRBJ2-5; D is perhaps TRBD1 (6 bases). Looked up from germline, CDR1 is GTSNPN and CDR2 is SVGIG (reference sequence). Trimming removed 7 bases at V and 3 bases at J, with 21 bases between. The CDR3 has 15 residues. CDR3 region: CAYMLQGRGKETQYF. The CDR3 coding sequence is TGTGCCTACATGTTACAGGGCCGGGGAAAAGAGACCCAGTACTTC.

Remarks on this clone: The sample has other DNA sequences that encode this CDR3 too. V gene TRBV7-2 combines with J gene TRBJ1-1; tentatively, D is TRBD1 (6 bases). Germline V gene lookup returns CDR1 SGHTA and CDR2 FQGNSA. Trimming pared 3 bases from V and 1 base from J, leaving 6 bases between. The CDR3 length is 13 residues. In nucleotides, the CDR3 is TGTGCCAGCAGCTTGGGACAGAACACTGAAGCTTTCTTT. Its translation is CASSLGQNTEAFF.

This clone was seen just once. The rearrangement links TRBV9 to TRBJ2-3; D call uncertain. This CDR3 has 14 residues. Per germline, CDR1 SGDLS and CDR2 YYNGEE. V lost 4 bases and J 0 bases, leaving 9 bases between the germline ends. The CDR3 loop reads CASSTHSSTDTQYF. The CDR3 DNA sequence: TGTGCCAGCAGCACCCACTCGAGCACAGATACGCAGTATTTT.

The CDR3 sequence is CASSLAQANTIYF. CDR3 bases: TGTGCCAGCAGCTTGGCGCAGGCAAACACCATATATTTT. The chain joins TRBV5-6 to TRBJ1-3; D ambiguous. The CDR3 loop spans 13 amino acids. Trimming removed 0 bases at V and 6 bases at J, with 7 bases between. The germline V gene encodes CDR1 SGHDT and CDR2 YYEEEE.

This chain links TRBV7-2 with TRBJ1-5, with 10 nucleotides matching TRBD1. This CDR3 region has 18 residues. Trimming removed 1 base from V and 9 bases from J; junction bases left unmatched: 15. Germline lookup yields CDR1 SGHTA and CDR2 FQGNSA. The chain's CDR3 is CASSLGLTGTGAIGPQHF. CDR3 bases: TGTGCCAGCAGCTTAGGGCTTACCGGGACAGGGGCGATTGGGCCCCAGCATTTT.

V gene TRBV4-3 combines with J gene TRBJ1-2; possibly TRBD1 for D (5 bases). V was pared by 0 bases and J by 2 bases, with 13 bases between. Germline V gene sequence: CDR1 LGHNA, CDR2 YSLEER. CDR3 length: 16 amino acids. CDR3 nucleotide sequence: TGCGCCAGCAGCCAAGACAGGGACCGGGGAAACTATGGCTACACCTTC. This gives the protein CASSQDRDRGNYGYTF.

The chain joins TRBV14 to TRBJ1-6; weak D call: TRBD1 (5 bases). Germline V gene sequence: CDR1 SGHDN, CDR2 FVKESK. The V and J ends lost 1 base and 3 bases respectively, with 7 bases between them. The CDR3 spans 15 residues. CDR3 in amino acids: CASSQAGLYNSPLHF. The CDR3 region has the DNA TGTGCCAGCAGCCAAGCGGGACTCTATAATTCACCCCTCCACTTT. The full variable domain, with the rest looked up from reference TRBV14 and TRBJ1-6, is EAGVTQFPSHSVIEKGQTVTLRCDPISGHDNLYWYRRVMGKEIKFLLHFVKESKQDESGMPNNRFLAERTGGTYSTLKVQPAELEDSGVYFCASSQAGLYNSPLHFGNGTRLTVT.

This chain connects TRBV6-1 to TRBJ2-3, with TRBD2 matching 9 bases. Germline lookup yields CDR1 MNHNS and CDR2 SASEGT. Unmatched junction bases numbered 7, after V lost 1 base and J lost 5 bases. This CDR3 comprises 16 residues. CDR3 sequence reads: CASSEVWRGGRDTQYF. CDR3 in DNA: TGTGCCAGCAGTGAAGTCTGGCGGGGGGGCCGAGATACGCAGTATTTT.

This chain uses TRBV18 with TRBJ2-1; maybe TRBD2 (6 bases). Germline CDR1 KGHSH, CDR2 LQKENI. There are 14 residues in the CDR3. Deletions cut 6 bases from V and 7 bases from J, with 16 bases between. Written as DNA, the CDR3 is TGTGCCAGCTCCCCCGGGATAGCGGTTAATGAGCAGTTCTTC. Translating gives CASSPGIAVNEQFF.

The chain has TRBV9 and TRBJ1-1; D unresolved. Looked up from germline, CDR1 is SGDLS and CDR2 is YYNGEE. The CDR3 is made up of 16 amino acids. With 0 bases removed from V and 3 bases from J, the gap between germline ends came to 15 bases. The DNA of the CDR3 is TGTGCCAGCAGCGTAGAGGCTTACTCCGGGGACACTGAAGCTTTCTTT. This gives the protein CASSVEAYSGDTEAFF.

This clone was counted a few times. The V call is TRBV6-5, the J call TRBJ1-1; the D is unclear. This CDR3 is built from 12 residues. Trimming took off 6 bases at V and 4 bases at J, with 9 bases between the two ends. In germline, CDR1 is MNHEY, CDR2 SVGAGI. The CDR3 DNA is TGTGCCAGCAGCGGAGGTATCACTGAAGCTTTCTTT. Translating gives CASSGGITEAFF.

The CDR3 loop is CAISETDGGYGYTF. CDR3 sequence (DNA): TGTGCCATCAGTGAAACGGACGGGGGATATGGCTACACCTTC. The J gene is TRBJ1-2, the V gene TRBV10-3; maybe TRBD1 (5 bases). The V end lost 3 bases, the J end lost 5 bases, and 13 bases lay between the germline ends. The CDR3 has 14 residues. Per germline, CDR1 ENHRY and CDR2 SYGVKD.

CDR3 residues: CASSLGSLDEKLFF. Written as DNA, the CDR3 is TGTGCCAGCAGCTTAGGTTCCCTAGATGAAAAACTGTTTTTT. V and J are TRBV13 and TRBJ1-4; D is unclear. Per the germline V gene, CDR1 is PRHDT and CDR2 is FYEKMQ (reference sequence). Trimming took 0 bases from V and 6 from J, leaving 8 bases between them. The CDR3 has 14 residues.

This clone appeared a few times. This chain uses TRBV10-3 with TRBJ1-2; D is ambiguous. The V end was cut by 4 bases, the J end by 8 bases, with 11 bases between. Germline lookup yields CDR1 ENHRY and CDR2 SYGVKD. The CDR3 has 12 amino acids. CDR3 DNA: TGTGCCATCAGTGCAGGCGTCGGGGGCTACACCTTC. Amino acids: CAISAGVGGYTF.

The V gene is TRBV9, the J gene TRBJ1-1, with 7 bases matching TRBD1. The CDR3 totals 14 residues. V lost 4 bases to trimming and J lost 1 base; unmatched junction nucleotides: 4. Germline loops: CDR1 SGDLS, CDR2 YYNGEE. This CDR3 is CASSFGTANTEAFF. The CDR3 bases are TGTGCCAGCAGCTTCGGGACAGCGAACACTGAAGCTTTCTTT.

The chain has TRBV6-4 and TRBJ1-2; 11 bases line up with TRBD1. The CDR3 runs to 19 residues. V shed 5 bases, J shed 3 bases, and the junction held 17 bases outside the gene matches. Germline V gene lookup returns CDR1 MRHNA and CDR2 SNTAGT. The CDR3 DNA sequence: TGTGCCAGCAGTACGAACCCCCCGGGACAGGGGGGATGTGACTATGGCTACACCTTC. Translated: CASSTNPPGQGGCDYGYTF.

The J gene is TRBJ1-2, the V gene TRBV29-1; D not certain. V was shortened by 4 bases and J by 1 base, with 10 bases between the two germline ends. The CDR3 is 13 residues long. Germline V lookup: CDR1 SQVTM, CDR2 ANQGSEA. The CDR3 DNA follows: TGCAGCGTTGGTCGGAGGAGTAACTATGGCTACACCTTC. Amino acids: CSVGRRSNYGYTF. The whole variable domain, remainder taken from reference TRBV29-1 and TRBJ1-2, is SAVISQKPSRDICQRGTSLTIQCQVDSQVTMMFWYRQQPGQSLTLIATANQGSEATYESGFVIDKFPISRPNLTFSTLTVSNMSPEDSSIYLCSVGRRSNYGYTFGSGTRLTVV.

The chain has TRBV5-1 and TRBJ2-1; the D gene is possibly TRBD1 (6 bases). The CDR3 is 15 amino acids. Germline V gene lookup returns CDR1 SGHRS and CDR2 YFSETQ. The germline V and J ends were trimmed by 4 bases and 7 bases, with 18 bases remaining between them. The CDR3 loop is CASSVDSNDWNEQFF. The CDR3 DNA reads as TGCGCCAGCAGCGTGGACAGCAACGATTGGAATGAGCAGTTCTTC.

The rearrangement uses TRBV18 and TRBJ1-1; no definite D call. V was clipped by 5 bases and J by 6 bases, with 19 bases between them. This CDR3 comprises 15 residues. Germline CDR1 KGHSH, CDR2 LQKENI. The CDR3 here is CASSNQELTRSEAFF. CDR3 nucleotide sequence: TGTGCCAGCTCAAACCAGGAATTGACTCGATCTGAAGCTTTCTTT. Drawing the rest from reference TRBV18 and TRBJ1-1, the complete variable domain is NAGVMQNPRHLVRRRGQEARLRCSPMKGHSHVYWYRQLPEEGLKFMVYLQKENIIDESGMPKERFSAEFPKEGPSILRIQQVVRGDSAAYFCASSNQELTRSEAFFGQGTRLTVV.

The chain couples TRBV11-3 to TRBJ1-1, with 7 positions matching TRBD1. This CDR3 has 12 amino acids. V shed 1 base, J shed 10 bases, and the junction held 3 bases outside the gene matches. Germline CDR1 is SGHNT and CDR2 is YENEEA. Here the CDR3 reads CASSLGAGGAFF. The CDR3 region has the DNA TGTGCCAGCAGCTTAGGGGCAGGGGGAGCTTTCTTT.

The chain joins TRBV19 to TRBJ1-1; D is unclear. The V gene's germline CDR1 is LNHDA and CDR2 SQIVND (reference sequence). The CDR3 spans 14 residues. Trimming stripped 6 bases from V and 0 bases from J, with 11 bases between. CDR3 nucleotides: TGTGCCAGTAGGTCCGCAGGTCTGAACACTGAAGCTTTCTTT. Protein: CASRSAGLNTEAFF. The variable domain in full, completed from reference TRBV19 and TRBJ1-1, reads DGGITQSPKYLFRKEGQNVTLSCEQNLNHDAMYWYRQDPGQGLRLIYYSQIVNDFQKGDIAEGYSVSREKKESFPLTVTSAQKNPTAFYLCASRSAGLNTEAFFGQGTRLTVV.

V usage is TRBV4-1 and J usage is TRBJ1-4, with 8 nucleotides matching TRBD1. V lost 6 bases, J lost 7 bases, and 4 bases stayed unmatched. CDR1 MGHRA and CDR2 YSYEKL come from the germline V gene. The CDR3 runs 13 residues. The CDR3 nucleotides read TGCGCCAGCAGAGGACAGGGAGGTGAAAAACTGTTTTTT. Translation: CASRGQGGEKLFF.

The chain uses TRBV5-1 and TRBJ1-4, with D unresolved. Germline V gives CDR1 SGHRS, CDR2 YFSETQ. The CDR3 covers 15 residues. Trimming removed 0 bases from V and 8 bases from J, with 14 bases in between. CDR3 DNA: TGCGCCAGCAGCTTGGGAGGCGAGTCTCGGGAAAAACTGTTTTTT. This sequence encodes CASSLGGESREKLFF.

The chain links TRBV18 to TRBJ1-5; no clear D. The CDR3 is 15 amino acids. CDR1 KGHSH and CDR2 LQKENI come from the germline V gene. The germline V and J ends were trimmed by 2 bases and 0 bases, with 8 bases remaining between them. In nucleotides, the CDR3 is TGTGCCAGCTCACCAACTAGAAATAGCAATCAGCCCCAGCATTTT. It codes for CASSPTRNSNQPQHF. Full variable domain (remainder filled in from reference TRBV18 and TRBJ1-5): NAGVMQNPRHLVRRRGQEARLRCSPMKGHSHVYWYRQLPEEGLKFMVYLQKENIIDESGMPKERFSAEFPKEGPSILRIQQVVRGDSAAYFCASSPTRNSNQPQHFGDGTRLSIL.

This CDR3 is CASSYGANQPQHF. For the CDR3, the DNA is TGTGCCAGCAGTTACGGGGCAAATCAGCCCCAGCATTTT. The V call is TRBV6-2 or TRBV6-3, the J call TRBJ1-5, with D perhaps TRBD1 (5 bases). The CDR3 extends over 13 amino acids. V was pared by 2 bases and J by 4 bases, with 6 bases between. Per germline, CDR1 MNHEY and CDR2 SVGEGT.